This T cell receptor (beta chain) came from a study of cytomegalovirus exposure and HLA in healthy donors. Study overall: The 110 or so validation repertoires used the same platform as the 666 first-cohort repertoires, a later analysis reported. General observations from the study: Accounts indicate the classifier identified cytomegalovirus status with strong specificity and sensitivity. TCR beta chains numbering more than 150 were designated cytomegalovirus-associated.

Only in-frame clones appear in the TCRdb table, and some are missing; sequencing was by immunoSEQ multiplex PCR. The table has some 170,000 clones, approximately 86% seen once. Regarding this clone: Its target is unknown.

V shed 7 bases and J shed 0 bases, with 13 bases lying between them. Germline values: CDR1 ENHRY, CDR2 SYGVKD. The CDR3 sequence is 14 residues long. The sequence came from a young man in good health and CMV-seropositive. Sequencing used PBMCs. The chain combines TRBV10-3 with TRBJ2-7; the D is unclear. CDR3: CAITSTLSSYEQYF. CDR3 coding DNA: TGTGCCATCACCTCGACACTTAGCTCCTACGAGCAGTACTTC.